The subject of this entry is one T cell receptor beta chain. The data belong to a study of CD8 T cells in Susac syndrome. The CDR3 is 14 amino acids. V lost 4 bases, J lost 4 bases, and 15 bases lay in between. The germline gives CDR1 SGHRS, CDR2 YFSETQ. When the RNA was reverse transcribed, random hexamers were used with an input of about 0.5 to 1 ug. TCRdb recomputed calls from the immunoSEQ multiplex PCR reads with MiXCR, one row per CDR3 protein. The data show roughly 170,000 distinct CDR3 sequences, approximately 93% seen once. Sequenced material: CD4+ T cells from PBMCs. This chain joins TRBV5-1 and TRBJ2-7; perhaps TRBD1 as D (5 bases). The sequence came from a human donor with multiple sclerosis. CDR3 DNA sequence: TGCGCCAGCAGCCCGGAGACCTCAGGGTACGAGCAGTACTTC. Protein product: CASSPETSGYEQYF.